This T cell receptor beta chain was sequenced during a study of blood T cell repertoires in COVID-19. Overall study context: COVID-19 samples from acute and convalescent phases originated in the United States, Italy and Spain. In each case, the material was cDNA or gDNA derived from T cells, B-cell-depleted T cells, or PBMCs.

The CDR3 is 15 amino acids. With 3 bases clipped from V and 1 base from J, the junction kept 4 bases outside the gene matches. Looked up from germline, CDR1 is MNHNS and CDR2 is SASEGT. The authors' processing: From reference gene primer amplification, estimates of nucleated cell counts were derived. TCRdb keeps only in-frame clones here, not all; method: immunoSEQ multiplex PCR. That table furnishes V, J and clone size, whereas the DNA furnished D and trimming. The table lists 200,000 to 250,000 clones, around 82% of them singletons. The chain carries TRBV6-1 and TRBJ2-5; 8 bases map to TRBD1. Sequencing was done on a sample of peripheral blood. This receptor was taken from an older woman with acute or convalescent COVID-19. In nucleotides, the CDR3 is TGTGCCAGCAGTGAGTCCACAGGGGGCCAAGAGACCCAGTACTTC. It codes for CASSESTGGQETQYF.